This T cell receptor (beta chain) originates from a study of Ad26.COV2.S vaccination and SARS-CoV-2 variants. Study details: Donor got 5x10^10 or 1x10^11 viral particles of Ad26.COV2.S. Findings and caveats of the study: Substantial breadth in spike-specific CD8+ and CD4+ T cell responses was reportedly seen after vaccination.

Specified treatment: over 15 received Ad26.COV2.S at low or high dose, single or two shots; about 5 received placebo; per-sample allocation not given. Collection of the samples took place on day 63 after the first injection of vaccine or placebo. In the vaccine, an Ad26 vector expressed the SARS-CoV-2 spike of the Wuhan strain. As for this clone: Its antigen is currently unknown.

This CDR3 is 14 amino acids long. Trimming took off 8 bases at V and 4 bases at J, with 17 bases between the two ends. Germline CDR1 reads MDHEN; CDR2 reads SYDVKM. Sequencing was performed with immunoSEQ multiplex PCR; in TCRdb, only in-frame clones are kept and a portion is missing. The top ten hold about 4.6% of the sample, which has hundreds of thousands of clones, about 89% seen once. The chain is built from TRBV28 and TRBJ1-2, with D perhaps matching TRBD1 (5 bases). The TCR was taken from a person between 18 and 60 years old who received the Ad26.COV2.S COVID-19 vaccine or a placebo. The sample here was peripheral blood, taken in a trial of Ad26.COV2.S vaccine versus placebo. The CDR3 loop reads CASGGTAEFYGYTF. The CDR3 nucleotides read TGTGCCAGCGGGGGAACGGCCGAATTCTATGGCTACACCTTC.